The present TCR beta chain was sequenced within a study of shared clonotypes between healthy human individuals. Trimming took 0 bases from V and 5 from J, leaving 11 bases between them. This CDR3 is 14 amino acids long. CDR1 KGHSH and CDR2 LQKENI come from the germline V gene. Splitting of each subset's genomic DNA was done evenly across several immunoSEQ plates. Clones were sequenced by immunoSEQ multiplex PCR, and TCRdb holds only the in-frame ones, with some missing. The sample lists around 1 million clones; 70% to 85% were seen once. This sequence was found in a young man in good health. This rearrangement joins TRBV18 to TRBJ2-7; D ambiguous. Sequenced input: memory CD4+ T cells sorted from blood. Subset denoted: CD45RA-negative fraction. The DNA of the CDR3 is TGTGCCAGCTCACCACCGGGGAACCTTCACGAGCAGTACTTC. Encoded protein: CASSPPGNLHEQYF.